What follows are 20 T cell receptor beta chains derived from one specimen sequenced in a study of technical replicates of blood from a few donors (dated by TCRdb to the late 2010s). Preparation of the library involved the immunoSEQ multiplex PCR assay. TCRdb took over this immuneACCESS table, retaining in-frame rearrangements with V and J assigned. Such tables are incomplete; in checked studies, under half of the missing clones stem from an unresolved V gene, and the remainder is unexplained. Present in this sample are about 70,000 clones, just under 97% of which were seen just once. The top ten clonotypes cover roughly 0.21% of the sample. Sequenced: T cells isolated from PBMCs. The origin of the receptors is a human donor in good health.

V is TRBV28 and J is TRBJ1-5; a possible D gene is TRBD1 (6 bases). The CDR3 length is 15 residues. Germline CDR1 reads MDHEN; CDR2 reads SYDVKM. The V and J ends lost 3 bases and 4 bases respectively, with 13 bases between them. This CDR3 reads CASSFLRGGNQPQHF. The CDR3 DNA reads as TGTGCCAGCAGTTTCCTAAGGGGGGGGAATCAGCCCCAGCATTTT.

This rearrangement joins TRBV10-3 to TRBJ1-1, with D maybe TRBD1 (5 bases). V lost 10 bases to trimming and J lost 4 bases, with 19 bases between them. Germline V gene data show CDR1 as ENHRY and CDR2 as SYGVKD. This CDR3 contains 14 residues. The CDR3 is CASAPGGFSTEAFF. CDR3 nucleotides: TGTGCCAGCGCACCGGGGGGATTTTCCACTGAAGCTTTCTTT.

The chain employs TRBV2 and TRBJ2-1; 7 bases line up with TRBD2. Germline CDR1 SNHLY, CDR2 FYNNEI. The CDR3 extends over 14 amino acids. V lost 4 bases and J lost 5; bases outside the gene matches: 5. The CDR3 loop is CASSGGSPDNEQFF. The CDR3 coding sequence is TGTGCCAGCAGTGGCGGGAGCCCAGACAATGAGCAGTTCTTC.

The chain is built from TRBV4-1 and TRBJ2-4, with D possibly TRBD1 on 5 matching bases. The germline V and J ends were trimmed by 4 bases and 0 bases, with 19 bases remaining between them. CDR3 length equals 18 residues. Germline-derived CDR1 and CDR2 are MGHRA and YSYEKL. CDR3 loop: CASSPTHVQGIAKNIQYF. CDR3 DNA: TGCGCCAGCAGCCCAACACATGTTCAGGGAATAGCCAAAAACATTCAGTACTTC.

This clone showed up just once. The CDR3 DNA reads TGCGCCAGCAGCTTGGCTATCCTTCTAGCATCTTACAATGAGCAGTTCTTC. This gives the protein CASSLAILLASYNEQFF. The J gene is TRBJ2-1, the V gene TRBV5-1, with TRBD2 as a possible D gene (5 bases). The germline gives CDR1 SGHRS, CDR2 YFSETQ. The CDR3 is made up of 17 amino acids. Trimming shortened V by 0 bases and J by 4 bases, and 17 bases separated the two germline ends.

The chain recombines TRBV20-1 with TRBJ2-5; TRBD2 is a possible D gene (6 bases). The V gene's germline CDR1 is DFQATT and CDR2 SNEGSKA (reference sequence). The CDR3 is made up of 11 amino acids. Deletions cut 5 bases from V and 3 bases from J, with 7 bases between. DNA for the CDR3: TGCAGTGCTGGCGGGAAAGAGACCCAGTACTTC. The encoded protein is CSAGGKETQYF.

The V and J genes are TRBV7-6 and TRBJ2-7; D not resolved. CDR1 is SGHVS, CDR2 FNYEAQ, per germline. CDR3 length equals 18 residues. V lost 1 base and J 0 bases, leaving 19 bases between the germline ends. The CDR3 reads CASSLGTPLAGRSYEQYF. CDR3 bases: TGTGCCAGCAGCTTAGGTACGCCTTTGGCAGGCCGCTCCTACGAGCAGTACTTC.

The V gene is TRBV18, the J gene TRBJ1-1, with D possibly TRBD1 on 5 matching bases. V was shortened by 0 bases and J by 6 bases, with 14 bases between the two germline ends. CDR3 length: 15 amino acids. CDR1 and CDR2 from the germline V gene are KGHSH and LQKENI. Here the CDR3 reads CASSPPKTALPEAFF. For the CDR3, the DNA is TGTGCCAGCTCACCACCGAAGACAGCCCTTCCTGAAGCTTTCTTT.

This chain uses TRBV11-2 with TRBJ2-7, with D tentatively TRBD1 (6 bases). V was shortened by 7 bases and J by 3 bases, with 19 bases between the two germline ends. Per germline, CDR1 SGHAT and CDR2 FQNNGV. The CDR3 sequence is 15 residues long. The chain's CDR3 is CASKPLTGTSYEQYF. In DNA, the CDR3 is TGTGCCAGCAAACCATTAACCGGGACAAGCTACGAGCAGTACTTC.

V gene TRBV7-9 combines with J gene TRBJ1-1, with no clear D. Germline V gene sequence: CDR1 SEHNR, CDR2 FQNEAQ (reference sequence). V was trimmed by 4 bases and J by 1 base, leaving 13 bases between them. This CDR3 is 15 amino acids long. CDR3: CASSYRRETNTEAFF. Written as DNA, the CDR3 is TGTGCCAGCAGCTATCGGAGAGAGACGAACACTGAAGCTTTCTTT.

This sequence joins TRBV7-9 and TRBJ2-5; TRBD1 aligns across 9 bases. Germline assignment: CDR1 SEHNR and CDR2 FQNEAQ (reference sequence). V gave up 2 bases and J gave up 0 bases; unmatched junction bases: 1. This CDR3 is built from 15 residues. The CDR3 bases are TGTGCCAGCAGCTTAAGGGACAGGGACCAAGAGACCCAGTACTTC. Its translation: CASSLRDRDQETQYF.

The CDR3 DNA is TGTGTCAGAAGCTTAGAAGCCCTCCGGGCGGGGGGGCCAGTAGCCAAAAACATTCAGTACTTC. This translates into CVRSLEALRAGGPVAKNIQYF. The chain combines TRBV7-5 with TRBJ2-4; TRBD2, the table's D call, was not compared with the DNA. TRBV7-5 is a recognized pseudogene. This CDR3 region has 21 residues.

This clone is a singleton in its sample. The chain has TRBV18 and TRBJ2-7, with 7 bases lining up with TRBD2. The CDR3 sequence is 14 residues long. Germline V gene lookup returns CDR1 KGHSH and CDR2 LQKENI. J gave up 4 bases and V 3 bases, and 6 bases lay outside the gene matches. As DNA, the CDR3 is TGTGCCAGCTCACCGGGAGGGGTTAGGTACGAGCAGTACTTC. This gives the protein CASSPGGVRYEQYF.

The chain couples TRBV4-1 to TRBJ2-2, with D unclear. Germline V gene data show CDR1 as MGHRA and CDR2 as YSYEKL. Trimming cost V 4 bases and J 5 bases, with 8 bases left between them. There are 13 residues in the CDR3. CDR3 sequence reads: CASSLQATGELFF. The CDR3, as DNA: TGCGCCAGCAGCCTACAAGCGACCGGGGAGCTGTTTTTT.

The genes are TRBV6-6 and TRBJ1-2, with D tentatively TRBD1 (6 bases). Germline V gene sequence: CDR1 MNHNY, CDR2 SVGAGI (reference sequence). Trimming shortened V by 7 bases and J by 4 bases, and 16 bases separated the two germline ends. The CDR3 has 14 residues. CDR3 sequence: CASTIGQTRYGYTF. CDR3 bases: TGTGCCAGCACTATCGGACAGACTCGCTATGGCTACACCTTC.

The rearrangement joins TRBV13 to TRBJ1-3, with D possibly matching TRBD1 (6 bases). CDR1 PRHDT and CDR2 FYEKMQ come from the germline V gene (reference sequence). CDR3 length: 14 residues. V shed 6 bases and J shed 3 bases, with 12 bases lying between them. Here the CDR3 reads CASSGGQSGNTIYF. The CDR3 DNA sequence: TGTGCCAGCAGTGGAGGACAGAGTGGAAACACCATATATTTT.

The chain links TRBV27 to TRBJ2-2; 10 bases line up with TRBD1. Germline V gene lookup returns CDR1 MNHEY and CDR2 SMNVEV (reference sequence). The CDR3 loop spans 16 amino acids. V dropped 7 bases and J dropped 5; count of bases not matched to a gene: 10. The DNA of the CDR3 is TGTGCCAGCAACCCGGAGGGGACAGGGGAGACCGGGGAGCTGTTTTTT. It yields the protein CASNPEGTGETGELFF.

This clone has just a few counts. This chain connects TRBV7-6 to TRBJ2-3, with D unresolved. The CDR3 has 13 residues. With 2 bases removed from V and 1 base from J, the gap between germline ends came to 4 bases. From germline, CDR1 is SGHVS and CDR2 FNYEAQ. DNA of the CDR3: TGTGCCAGCAGCTTATATGGCACAGATACGCAGTATTTT. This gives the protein CASSLYGTDTQYF.

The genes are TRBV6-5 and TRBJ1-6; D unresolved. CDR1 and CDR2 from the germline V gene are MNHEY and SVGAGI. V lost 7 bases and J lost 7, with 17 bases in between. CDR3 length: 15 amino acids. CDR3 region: CASTGGIGGNSPLHF. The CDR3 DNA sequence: TGTGCCAGCACTGGCGGAATCGGCGGCAATTCACCCCTCCACTTT.

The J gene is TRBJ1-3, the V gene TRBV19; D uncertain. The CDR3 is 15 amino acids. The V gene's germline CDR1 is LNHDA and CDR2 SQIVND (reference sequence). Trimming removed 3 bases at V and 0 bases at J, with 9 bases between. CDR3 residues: CASSINGLSGNTIYF. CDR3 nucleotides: TGTGCCAGTAGTATTAACGGACTCTCTGGAAACACCATATATTTT.